This passage covers 14 T cell receptor beta chains from one sample sequenced in a study of beta chain features in type 1 diabetes. The study reverse transcribed the entire isolated RNA, so it sequenced expressed TCRB transcripts. Here immunoSEQ multiplex PCR was the method, and the copy in TCRdb shows in-frame clones only, minus some. The table lists fewer than 350,000 clones, approximately 15% of them singletons. Overall study results and limits: TCRB CDR3 length was moderately but significantly reduced in all four CD4+ subsets of Type 1 diabetes patients.

What these receptors recognize is not known. Sequenced sample: naive CD4+ T cells from blood. These receptors came from a man between 18 and 35 years old with type 1 diabetes.

This clone was seen a few times. The chain links TRBV11-2 to TRBJ2-2, with 8 bases identical to TRBD1. CDR1 SGHAT and CDR2 FQNNGV come from the germline V gene. The CDR3 spans 13 residues. V was clipped by 4 bases and J by 6 bases; unmatched bases: 1. The CDR3 reads CASSSQGAGELFF. The DNA for the CDR3 is TGTGCCAGCAGCTCACAGGGGGCCGGGGAGCTGTTTTTT.

The chain recombines TRBV13 with TRBJ2-5, with 7 nucleotides matching TRBD1. Germline V gene sequence: CDR1 PRHDT, CDR2 FYEKMQ (reference sequence). With V trimmed by 3 bases and J by 7 bases, 14 bases remained unmatched. There are 16 residues in the CDR3. The CDR3 loop reads CASSLAPGTAVSTQYF. CDR3 coding DNA: TGTGCCAGCAGCTTGGCCCCTGGGACAGCCGTGTCGACCCAGTACTTC.

The V gene is TRBV14, the J gene TRBJ2-5, with 16 bases identical to TRBD2. The CDR3 runs to 16 residues. CDR1 SGHDN and CDR2 FVKESK come from the germline V gene. The V and J ends lost 9 bases and 5 bases, in that order; junction bases with no gene match: 9. The CDR3 DNA is TGTGCCAGAGTGGGACTAGCGGGAGGGATACAGGAGACCCAGTACTTC. As protein: CARVGLAGGIQETQYF.

The chain carries TRBV29-1 and TRBJ1-1, with D tentatively TRBD1 (5 bases). The CDR3 has 12 residues. The germline gives CDR1 SQVTM, CDR2 ANQGSEA. Trimming removed 0 bases at V and 11 bases at J, with 13 bases between. This chain's CDR3 is CSVEDPPGGAFF. Here the CDR3 DNA reads TGCAGCGTTGAAGATCCCCCTGGGGGGGCTTTCTTT.

This clone showed up just a few times. This chain connects TRBV9 to TRBJ2-5; 13 nucleotides match TRBD2. The CDR3 is 14 amino acids. Germline loops: CDR1 SGDLS, CDR2 YYNGEE. V lost 4 bases and J lost 7; bases outside the gene matches: 4. The DNA of the CDR3 is TGTGCCAGCAGCCCCCGGACTAGCGGGGGGACCCAGTACTTC. It encodes CASSPRTSGGTQYF.

This clone appeared a few times. The chain combines TRBV7-6 with TRBJ2-5; D may be TRBD2 (7 bases). The CDR3 sequence is 16 residues long. The germline CDR1 and CDR2 sequences are SGHVS and FNYEAQ. With 5 bases removed from V and 5 bases from J, the gap between germline ends came to 21 bases. The CDR3 region has the DNA TGTGCCAGCAGCGCTAGGAGGGGGGGCCTCCGGGAGACCCAGTACTTC. As protein: CASSARRGGLRETQYF.

The rearrangement joins TRBV6-6 to TRBJ1-1; TRBD1 aligns across 7 bases. The CDR3 is 15 residues long. V was clipped by 2 bases and J by 0 bases; unmatched bases: 3. Germline V gene lookup returns CDR1 MNHNY and CDR2 SVGAGI (reference sequence). DNA for the CDR3: TGTGCCAGCAGTTACATTACAGGGGTGAACACTGAAGCTTTCTTT. Its translation is CASSYITGVNTEAFF.

The chain employs TRBV15 and TRBJ2-5; tentative D call: TRBD2 (6 bases). This CDR3 contains 16 residues. The V gene lost 5 bases and the J gene lost 1 base, with 17 bases spanning the gap. Looked up from germline, CDR1 is LNHNV and CDR2 is YYDKDF (reference sequence). The CDR3 DNA sequence: TGTGCCACCAGCTCACATTACCTAGCGATCCAAGAGACCCAGTACTTC. Translated, it gives CATSSHYLAIQETQYF.

This clone was found a few times. This rearrangement joins TRBV6-5 to TRBJ2-5, with D maybe TRBD1 (6 bases). The CDR3 consists of 13 residues. The V gene lost 9 bases and the J gene lost 6 bases, with 17 bases spanning the gap. Germline values: CDR1 MNHEY, CDR2 SVGAGI. CDR3 coding DNA: TGTGCCAGTAAACCATGGGGGCCGCAGACCCAGTACTTC. Translated: CASKPWGPQTQYF.

CDR3 nucleotide sequence: TGTGCCAGCAAGAACCCGGTGCGGCAAGATACGCAGTATTTT. It codes for CASKNPVRQDTQYF. The V call is TRBV6-1, the J call TRBJ2-3; no reliable D call. Deletions cut 7 bases from V and 5 bases from J, with 16 bases between. The CDR3 has 14 amino acids. The germline gives CDR1 MNHNS, CDR2 SASEGT.

The chain uses TRBV5-1 and TRBJ2-2; 8 nucleotides align to TRBD1. From germline, CDR1 is SGHRS and CDR2 YFSETQ. The CDR3 extends over 16 amino acids. The ends lost 3 bases at V and 4 bases at J; junction bases unmatched: 8. CDR3: CASSSRQGSGTGELFF. CDR3 DNA sequence: TGCGCCAGCAGCTCAAGACAGGGGAGCGGCACCGGGGAGCTGTTTTTT.

This clone was detected only a few times. The V and J genes are TRBV7-9 and TRBJ2-7; D gene ambiguous. Germline loops: CDR1 SEHNR, CDR2 FQNEAQ (reference sequence). Trimming took off 2 bases at V and 3 bases at J, with 5 bases between the two ends. The CDR3 extends over 12 amino acids. The CDR3 bases are TGTGCCAGCAGCTTACCATTCTACGAGCAGTACTTC. Protein product: CASSLPFYEQYF. Supplemented by reference TRBV7-9 and TRBJ2-7, the full variable domain reads DTGVSQNPRHKITKRGQNVTFRCDPISEHNRLYWYRQTLGQGPEFLTYFQNEAQLEKSRLLSDRFSAERPKGSFSTLEIQRTEQGDSAMYLCASSLPFYEQYFGPGTRLTVT.

This clone showed up just a few times. J is TRBJ2-1 and V is TRBV30, with D possibly TRBD2 on 5 matching bases. Trimming cost V 0 bases and J 8 bases, with 8 bases left between them. CDR1 is GTSNPN, CDR2 SVGIG, per germline (reference sequence). CDR3 length: 12 residues. The CDR3 DNA reads as TGTGCCTGGAGTGTACTGAGGGATGAGCAGTTCTTC. Translated: CAWSVLRDEQFF.

A few counts support this clone. The chain uses TRBV18 and TRBJ2-1; D not resolved. The CDR3 runs to 15 residues. From germline, CDR1 is KGHSH and CDR2 LQKENI. V was pared by 2 bases and J by 3 bases, with 11 bases between. The CDR3 nucleotides read TGTGCCAGCTCACCAACCACTTACGTCTACAATGAGCAGTTCTTC. It encodes CASSPTTYVYNEQFF.